This TCR beta chain is from a study of CXCR3-negative and CXCR3-positive naive CD8 T cells. Study background: TRB reads totalled about 140 million, about 1.5 +/- 0.3 million per library. Study-wide findings and caveats: Cryopreservation partially decreased CXCR3 expression, and most assays used fresh PBMCs. In naive cells, CXCR3-negative and CXCR3-positive subsets had similar TRBV-TRBJ usage; memory cells differed.

This CDR3 region has 12 residues. CDR1 and CDR2 (germline): SGHAT, FQDESV (reference sequence). For this clonotype: Antigen unknown.

With UMI labels, 5' RACE was used to prepare the TRB cDNA libraries. Each CDR3 protein gets one entry in TCRdb, which reprocessed the 5' RACE reads and gives no DNA. This repertoire includes approximately 60,000 distinct CDR3 sequences. Sample: memory CD8+ T cells from blood. The gene calls are TRBV11-1 and TRBJ1-5; TCRdb's D call, TRBD1, is unchecked because there is no DNA. The TCR sequence derives from a human donor in good health. Some clones in this sample may be carry-over from other donors' samples. The CDR3 loop reads CASSFPRQPQHF.